These 10 T cell receptor beta chains were sequenced from one sample in a study of cytomegalovirus exposure and HLA in healthy donors. Use of 60 Vbeta and 13 Jbeta primers characterized the PCR. Generated by immunoSEQ multiplex PCR, the TCRdb table keeps only in-frame clones and is missing some. This sample has 200,000 or so clones, with 79% found just once. Sequencing was performed on PBMCs. All receptors come from a man aged 50 to 59 in good health and CMV-seronegative.

The chain uses TRBV5-1 and TRBJ2-5; D is undetermined. The V gene lost 7 bases and the J gene lost 5 bases, with 9 bases spanning the gap. Per germline, CDR1 SGHRS and CDR2 YFSETQ. The CDR3 sequence is 11 residues long. The CDR3 spells CASGFGETQYF. The CDR3 DNA reads TGCGCCAGCGGGTTCGGGGAGACCCAGTACTTC.

This chain connects TRBV5-1 to TRBJ1-1; D uncertain. CDR1 and CDR2 from the germline V gene are SGHRS and YFSETQ. Trimming shortened V by 1 base and J by 1 base, and 8 bases separated the two germline ends. The CDR3 runs 14 residues. This chain's CDR3 is CASSLQASNTEAFF. DNA for the CDR3: TGCGCCAGCAGCTTGCAAGCCTCGAACACTGAAGCTTTCTTT.

This clone was seen a handful of times. The genes are TRBV28 and TRBJ2-5; D might be TRBD2 (6 bases). The J call may be incorrect, as the DNA end agrees better with TRBJ2-7. Germline values: CDR1 MDHEN, CDR2 SYDVKM. The CDR3 is 14 residues long. CDR3 amino acids: CASRGTPATYEQYF. The CDR3 DNA sequence: TGTGCCAGCAGGGGGACTCCAGCCACCTACGAGCAGTACTTC.

The chain is built from TRBV5-1 and TRBJ2-5; 8 bases fit TRBD2. The trim removed 2 bases at V and 5 bases at J, leaving 5 bases unmatched. Germline V gene data show CDR1 as SGHRS and CDR2 as YFSETQ. This CDR3 contains 14 residues. The CDR3 protein is CASSLGTREETQYF. CDR3 sequence (DNA): TGCGCCAGCAGCTTAGGGACTAGGGAGGAGACCCAGTACTTC.

The chain carries TRBV7-3 and TRBJ1-1; D is unresolved. The CDR3 is 15 residues long. The germline V gene has CDR1 SGHTA and CDR2 FQGTGA. Trimming pared 0 bases from V and 1 base from J, leaving 9 bases between. The CDR3 DNA follows: TGTGCCAGCAGCTTAACGTCAGGCAGGAACACTGAAGCTTTCTTT. Translating gives CASSLTSGRNTEAFF. Variable domain in full (rest from reference TRBV7-3 and TRBJ1-1): GAGVSQTPSNKVTEKGKYVELRCDPISGHTALYWYRQSLGQGPEFLIYFQGTGAADDSGLPNDRFFAVRPEGSVSTLKIQRTERGDSAVYLCASSLTSGRNTEAFFGQGTRLTVV.

This clone was counted only a few times. The CDR3 DNA reads TGTGCAAGTCGCTTAGCCCCTTCACGGTTCGAGGAGGAAAAACTGTTTTTT. As protein: CASRLAPSRFEEEKLFF. The chain joins TRBV12-2 to TRBJ1-4. TRBV12-2 is noted as a pseudogene. The CDR3 runs 17 residues.

J is TRBJ2-2 and V is TRBV9, with D perhaps matching TRBD2 (5 bases). This CDR3 is 14 amino acids long. The V gene's germline CDR1 is SGDLS and CDR2 YYNGEE. Trimming removed 5 bases from V and 7 bases from J, with 15 bases in between. The CDR3 sequence is CASRGNGAVGELFF. CDR3 coding DNA: TGTGCCAGCAGGGGAAATGGAGCGGTCGGGGAGCTGTTTTTT. Full variable domain (missing parts from reference TRBV9 and TRBJ2-2): DSGVTQTPKHLITATGQRVTLRCSPRSGDLSVYWYQQSLDQGLQFLIQYYNGEERAKGNILERFSAQQFPDLHSELNLSSLELGDSALYFCASRGNGAVGELFFGEGSRLTVL.

The rearrangement uses TRBV6-1 and TRBJ1-2; 8 nucleotides agree with TRBD1. The CDR3 is made up of 15 amino acids. CDR1 MNHNS and CDR2 SASEGT come from the germline V gene. With 0 bases clipped from V and 5 bases from J, the junction kept 5 bases outside the gene matches. Here the CDR3 DNA reads TGTGCCAGCAGTGAAGCCCCGGGACAGGCTTATGGCTACACCTTC. It encodes CASSEAPGQAYGYTF.

The V call is TRBV4-2, the J call TRBJ2-7, with TRBD2 matching 8 bases. Trimming took 0 bases from V and 2 from J; bases not matched to a gene: 6. The CDR3 extends over 16 amino acids. Per germline, CDR1 LGHNA and CDR2 YNFKEQ. CDR3 nucleotide sequence: TGTGCCAGCAGCCAAGATAGGGTAGCGGGACCCTACGAGCAGTACTTC. Its translation: CASSQDRVAGPYEQYF.

This clone turned up a few times. V gene TRBV27 combines with J gene TRBJ1-6, with TRBD1 identical over 9 bases. Germline trimming cut 5 bases from V and 6 bases from J; bases unmatched to any gene: 2. This CDR3 contains 14 residues. Germline CDR1 MNHEY, CDR2 SMNVEV (reference sequence). CDR3 residues: CASSRDRANSPLHF. Written as DNA, the CDR3 is TGTGCCAGCAGTCGGGACAGGGCTAATTCACCCCTCCACTTT.